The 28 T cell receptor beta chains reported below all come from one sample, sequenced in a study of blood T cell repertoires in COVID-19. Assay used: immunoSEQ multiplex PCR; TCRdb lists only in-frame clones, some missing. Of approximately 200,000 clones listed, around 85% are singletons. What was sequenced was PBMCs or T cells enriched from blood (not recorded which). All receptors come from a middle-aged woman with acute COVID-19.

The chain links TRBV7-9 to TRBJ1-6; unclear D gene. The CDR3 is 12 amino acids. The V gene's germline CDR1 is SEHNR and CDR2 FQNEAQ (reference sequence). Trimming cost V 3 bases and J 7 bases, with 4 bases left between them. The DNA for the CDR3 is TGTGCCAGCAGCTTCAGAAATTCACCCCTCCACTTT. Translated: CASSFRNSPLHF.

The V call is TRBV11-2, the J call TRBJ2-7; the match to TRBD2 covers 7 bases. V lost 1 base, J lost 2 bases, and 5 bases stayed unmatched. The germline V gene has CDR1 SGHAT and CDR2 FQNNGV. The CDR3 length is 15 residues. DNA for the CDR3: TGTGCCAGCAGCTTAGTGGCTAGCGGAACCTACGAGCAGTACTTC. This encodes CASSLVASGTYEQYF.

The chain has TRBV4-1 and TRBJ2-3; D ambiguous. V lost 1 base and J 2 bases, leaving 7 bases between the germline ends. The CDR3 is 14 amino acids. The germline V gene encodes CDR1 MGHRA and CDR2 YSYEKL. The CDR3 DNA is TGCGCCAGCAGCCAAGTATCCGTCACAGATACGCAGTATTTT. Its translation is CASSQVSVTDTQYF.

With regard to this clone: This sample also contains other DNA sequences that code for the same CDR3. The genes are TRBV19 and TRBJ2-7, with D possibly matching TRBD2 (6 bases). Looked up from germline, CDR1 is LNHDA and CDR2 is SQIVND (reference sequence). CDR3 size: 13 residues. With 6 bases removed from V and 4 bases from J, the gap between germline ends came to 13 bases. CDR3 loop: CASRGSGPYEQYF. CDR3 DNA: TGTGCCAGTAGGGGTAGCGGACCTTACGAGCAGTACTTC. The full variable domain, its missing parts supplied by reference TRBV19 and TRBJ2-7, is DGGITQSPKYLFRKEGQNVTLSCEQNLNHDAMYWYRQDPGQGLRLIYYSQIVNDFQKGDIAEGYSVSREKKESFPLTVTSAQKNPTAFYLCASRGSGPYEQYFGPGTRLTVT.

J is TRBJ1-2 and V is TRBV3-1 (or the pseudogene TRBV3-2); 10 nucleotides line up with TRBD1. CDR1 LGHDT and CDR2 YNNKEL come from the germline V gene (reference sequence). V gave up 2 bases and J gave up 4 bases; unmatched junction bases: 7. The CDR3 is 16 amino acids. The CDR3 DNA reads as TGTGCCAGCAGCCAACCTCGGACAGGGGGATTCTATGGCTACACCTTC. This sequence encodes CASSQPRTGGFYGYTF.

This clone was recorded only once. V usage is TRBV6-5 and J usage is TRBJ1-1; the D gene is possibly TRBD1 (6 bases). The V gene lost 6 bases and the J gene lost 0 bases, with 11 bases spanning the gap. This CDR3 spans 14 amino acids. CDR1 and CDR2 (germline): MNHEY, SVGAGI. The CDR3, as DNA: TGTGCCAGCAGCGTGACAGGTATGAACACTGAAGCTTTCTTT. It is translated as CASSVTGMNTEAFF.

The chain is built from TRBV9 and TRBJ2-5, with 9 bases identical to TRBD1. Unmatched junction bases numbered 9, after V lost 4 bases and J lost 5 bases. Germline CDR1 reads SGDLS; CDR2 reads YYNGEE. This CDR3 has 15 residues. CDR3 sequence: CASSIDRGLQETQYF. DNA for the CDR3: TGTGCCAGCAGCATCGACAGGGGGTTACAGGAGACCCAGTACTTC.

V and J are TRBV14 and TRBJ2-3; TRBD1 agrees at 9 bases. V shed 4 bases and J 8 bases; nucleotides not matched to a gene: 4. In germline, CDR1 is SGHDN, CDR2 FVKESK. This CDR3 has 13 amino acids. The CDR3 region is CASSPDRGSTQYF. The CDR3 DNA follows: TGTGCCAGCAGCCCCGACAGGGGGAGTACGCAGTATTTT.

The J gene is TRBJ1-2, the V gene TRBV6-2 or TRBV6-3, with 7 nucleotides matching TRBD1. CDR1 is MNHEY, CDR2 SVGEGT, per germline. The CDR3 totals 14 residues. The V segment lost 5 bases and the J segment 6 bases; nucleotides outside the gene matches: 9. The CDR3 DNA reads TGTGCCAGCAGTCGGGACAGTACTTCCAATGGCTACACCTTC. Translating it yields CASSRDSTSNGYTF.

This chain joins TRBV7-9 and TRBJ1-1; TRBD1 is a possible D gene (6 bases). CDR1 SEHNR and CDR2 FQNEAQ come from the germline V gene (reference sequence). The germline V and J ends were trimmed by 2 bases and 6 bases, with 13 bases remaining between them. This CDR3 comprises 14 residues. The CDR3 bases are TGTGCCAGCAGCTTAACGGGGGGGCGGTCTGAAGCTTTCTTT. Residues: CASSLTGGRSEAFF.

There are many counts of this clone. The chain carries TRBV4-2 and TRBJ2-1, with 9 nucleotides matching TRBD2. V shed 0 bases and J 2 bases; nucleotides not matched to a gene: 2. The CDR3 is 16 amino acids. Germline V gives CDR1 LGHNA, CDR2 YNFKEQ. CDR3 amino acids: CASSQDSSGTYNEQFF. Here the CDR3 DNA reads TGTGCCAGCAGCCAAGACTCTAGCGGGACCTACAATGAGCAGTTCTTC.

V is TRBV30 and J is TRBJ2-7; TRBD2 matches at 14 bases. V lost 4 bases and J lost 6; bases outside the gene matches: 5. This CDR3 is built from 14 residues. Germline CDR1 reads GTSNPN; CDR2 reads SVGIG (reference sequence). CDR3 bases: TGTGCCTGGACGACTAGCGGGGGGGTCGGCGAGCAGTACTTC. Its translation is CAWTTSGGVGEQYF. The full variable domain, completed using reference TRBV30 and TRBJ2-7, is SQTIHQWPATLVQPVGSPLSLECTVEGTSNPNLYWYRQAAGRGLQLLFYSVGIGQISSEVPQNLSASRPQDRQFILSSKKLLLSDSGFYLCAWTTSGGVGEQYFGPGTRLTVT.

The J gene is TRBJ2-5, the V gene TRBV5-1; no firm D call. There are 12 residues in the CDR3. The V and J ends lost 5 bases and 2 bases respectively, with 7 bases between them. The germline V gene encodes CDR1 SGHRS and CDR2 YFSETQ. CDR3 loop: CASRSGQETQYF. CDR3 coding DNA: TGCGCCAGCAGGTCCGGGCAAGAGACCCAGTACTTC.

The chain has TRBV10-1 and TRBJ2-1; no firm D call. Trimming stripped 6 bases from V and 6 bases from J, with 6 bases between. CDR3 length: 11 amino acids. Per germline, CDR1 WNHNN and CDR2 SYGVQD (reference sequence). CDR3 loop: CASSHSNEQFF. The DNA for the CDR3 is TGCGCCAGCAGCCACAGCAATGAGCAGTTCTTC.

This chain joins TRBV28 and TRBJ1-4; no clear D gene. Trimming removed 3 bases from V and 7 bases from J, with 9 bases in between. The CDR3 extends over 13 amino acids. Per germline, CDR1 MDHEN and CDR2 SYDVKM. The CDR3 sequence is CASSLARTEKLFF. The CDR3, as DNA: TGTGCCAGCAGTTTGGCCAGAACTGAAAAACTGTTTTTT.

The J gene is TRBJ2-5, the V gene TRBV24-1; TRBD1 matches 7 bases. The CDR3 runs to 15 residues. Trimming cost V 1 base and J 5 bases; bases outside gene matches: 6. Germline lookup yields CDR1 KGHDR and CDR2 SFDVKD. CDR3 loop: CATSDFQQGQETQYF. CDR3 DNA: TGTGCCACCAGTGATTTCCAGCAGGGACAGGAGACCCAGTACTTC.

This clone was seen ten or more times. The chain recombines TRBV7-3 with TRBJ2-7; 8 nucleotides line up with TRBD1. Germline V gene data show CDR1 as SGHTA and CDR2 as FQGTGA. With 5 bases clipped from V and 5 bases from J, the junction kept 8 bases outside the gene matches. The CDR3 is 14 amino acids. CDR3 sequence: CASSPGQGVNEQYF. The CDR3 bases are TGTGCCAGCAGCCCTGGACAGGGAGTAAACGAGCAGTACTTC.

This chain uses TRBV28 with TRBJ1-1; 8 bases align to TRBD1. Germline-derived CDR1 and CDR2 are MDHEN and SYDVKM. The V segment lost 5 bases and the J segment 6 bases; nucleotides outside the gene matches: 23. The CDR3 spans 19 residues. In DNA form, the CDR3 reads TGTGCCAGCAGTACTCCCCCCAGGGGGCAAAGAGGAGTATTATCTGAAGCTTTCTTT. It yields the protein CASSTPPRGQRGVLSEAFF.

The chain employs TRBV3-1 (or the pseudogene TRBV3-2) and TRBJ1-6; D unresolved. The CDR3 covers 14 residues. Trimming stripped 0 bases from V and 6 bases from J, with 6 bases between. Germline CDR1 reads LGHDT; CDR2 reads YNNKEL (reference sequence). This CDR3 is CASSQEHSNSPLHF. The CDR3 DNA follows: TGTGCCAGCAGCCAAGAACACAGTAATTCACCCCTCCACTTT.

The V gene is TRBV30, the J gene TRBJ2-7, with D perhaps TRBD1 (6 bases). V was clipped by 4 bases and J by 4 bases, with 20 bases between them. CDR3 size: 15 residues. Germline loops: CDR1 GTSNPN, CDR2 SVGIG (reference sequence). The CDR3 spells CAWNRDSVGRYEQYF. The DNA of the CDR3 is TGTGCCTGGAACAGGGATTCAGTTGGTAGGTACGAGCAGTACTTC.

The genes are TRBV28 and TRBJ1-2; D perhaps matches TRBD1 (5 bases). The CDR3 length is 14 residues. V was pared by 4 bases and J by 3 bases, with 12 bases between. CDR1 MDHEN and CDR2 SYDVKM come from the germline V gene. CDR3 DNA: TGTGCCAGCAGTTGGCGGGGCGCAGACTATGGCTACACCTTC. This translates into CASSWRGADYGYTF.

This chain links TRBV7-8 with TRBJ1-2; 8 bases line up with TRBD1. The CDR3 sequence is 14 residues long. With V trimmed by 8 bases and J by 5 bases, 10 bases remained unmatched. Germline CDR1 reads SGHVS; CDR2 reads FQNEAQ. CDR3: CASASGTGLYGYTF. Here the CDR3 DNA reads TGTGCCAGCGCCTCCGGGACAGGACTTTATGGCTACACCTTC.

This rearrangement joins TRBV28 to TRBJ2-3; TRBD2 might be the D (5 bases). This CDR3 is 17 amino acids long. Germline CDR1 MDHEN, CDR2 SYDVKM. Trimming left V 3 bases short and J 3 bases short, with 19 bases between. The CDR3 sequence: CASSFPSGGSATDTQYF. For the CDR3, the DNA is TGTGCCAGCAGTTTCCCCTCGGGTGGGAGCGCGACAGATACGCAGTATTTT.

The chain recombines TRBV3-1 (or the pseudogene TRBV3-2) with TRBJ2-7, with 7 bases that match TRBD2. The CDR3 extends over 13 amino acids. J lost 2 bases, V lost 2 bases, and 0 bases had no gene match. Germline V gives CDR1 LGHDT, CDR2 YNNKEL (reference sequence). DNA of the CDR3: TGTGCCAGCAGCCAAAGCGGGACCTACGAGCAGTACTTC. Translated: CASSQSGTYEQYF.

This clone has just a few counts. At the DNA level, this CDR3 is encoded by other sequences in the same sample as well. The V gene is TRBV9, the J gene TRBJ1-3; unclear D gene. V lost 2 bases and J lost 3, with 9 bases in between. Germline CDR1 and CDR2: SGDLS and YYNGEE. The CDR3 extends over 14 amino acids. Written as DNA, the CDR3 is TGTGCCAGCAGCGTTCGAGCCATTGGAAACACCATATATTTT. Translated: CASSVRAIGNTIYF.

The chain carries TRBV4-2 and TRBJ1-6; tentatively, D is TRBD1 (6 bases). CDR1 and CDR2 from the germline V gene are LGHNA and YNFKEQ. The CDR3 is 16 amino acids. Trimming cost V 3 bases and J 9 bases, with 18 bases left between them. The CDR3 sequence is CASSHRGRGLTSPLHF. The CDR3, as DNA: TGTGCCAGCAGCCACCGGGGCAGGGGCTTGACTTCACCCCTCCACTTT.

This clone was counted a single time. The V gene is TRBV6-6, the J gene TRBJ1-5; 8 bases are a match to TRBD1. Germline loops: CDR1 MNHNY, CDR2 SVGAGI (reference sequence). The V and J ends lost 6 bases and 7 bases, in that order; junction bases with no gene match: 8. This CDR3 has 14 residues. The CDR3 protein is CASRPTGERQPQHF. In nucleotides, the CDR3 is TGTGCCAGCAGACCGACAGGGGAGAGACAGCCCCAGCATTTT.

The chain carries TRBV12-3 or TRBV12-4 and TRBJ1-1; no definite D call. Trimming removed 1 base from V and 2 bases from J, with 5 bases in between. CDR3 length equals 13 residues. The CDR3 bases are TGTGCCAGCAGTTTAGGAGGAAACACTGAAGCTTTCTTT. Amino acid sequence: CASSLGGNTEAFF.